This T cell receptor beta chain derives from a study of T cells in Graves' hyperthyroidism and ophthalmopathy. About the study: Blood was drawn when the patient was first diagnosed and still untreated.

In its sample, this clonotype was seen many times. Its antigen is not identified. Findings and limits, study-wide: By a 13 V-J model, ophthalmopathy was set apart from stable hyperthyroidism. The model foresaw ophthalmopathy a median approximately 6.3 months prior to onset.

CDR1 is MGHRA, CDR2 YSYEKL, per germline. This CDR3 spans 14 amino acids. Trimming stripped 5 bases from V and 0 bases from J, with 11 bases between. What was amplified from RNA transcripts were TCR beta CDR3 regions. First-round RT-PCR with HTBI primers amplified the TCR CDR3 region. TCRdb used MiXCR to reprocess the multiplex PCR reads, holding one entry per CDR3 protein. This table has 500,000 or so distinct CDR3 sequences, more than 15% appearing once. The diagnostic basis comprised clinical symptoms, serum thyroxine and TRAb, thyroid ultrasound and orbital computed tomography. This sequence joins TRBV4-1 and TRBJ2-7; unclear D gene. This sequence originates from a woman aged 18-29 years with Graves' ophthalmopathy. The sequenced sample was blood. CDR3 region: CASSTSSGSYEQYF. The CDR3 nucleotides are TGCGCCAGCAGCACCAGCTCCGGCTCCTACGAGCAGTACTTC.